This TCR beta chain was documented in a study of cytotoxic CD8 clonotypes in ibrutinib-treated CLL (dated by TCRdb to about 2021). In the study overall: The cohort was composed of around twelve relapsed/refractory and fewer than 16 treatment-naive patients; IGHV unmutated status was identified in around 17 patients. Responses were partial in 25 or so patients and complete in 2; after median about 68 months follow-up, some 14 stayed in remission and about twelve progressed. Response samples were taken after a median of roughly a year on treatment, ranging from roughly 6 to 36 months. An average of around 260,000 productive templates and around 100,000 productive rearrangements was obtained per sample. Longitudinal samples were available for about 30% of the roughly 86 trial participants. Cryopreserved peripheral blood mononuclear cells were collected at three points: before therapy, at response, and at either sustained remission or disease progression. Every remission and progressive disease sample was obtained while ibrutinib was still being received by the patients.

A note on this clone: Its antigen is still unknown. It has no much larger one-base neighbor in the sample; base qualities were not kept.

What the research found in general, with its limitations: Public clonotypes were found to be uncommon and were observed to contract or remain stable during treatment; the increase in clonality was shown to reflect expansion of private clonotypes at ibrutinib response. Baseline clonality was found to be higher than that of age-matched healthy donors and was strongly correlated with circulating CD8+ T-cell counts. Clonality increased at ibrutinib response, stayed stable in sustained remission, and fell back toward baseline at progression. Sampling times were not matched between sustained-remission and progressing patients, and lymph node repertoires were not studied.

The goal of deep resolution MiSeq sequencing was a depth between 1 in 1 million and 1 in 200,000 T cells, and coverage averaged 10x per clonotype. The immunoSEQ hsTCRB Kit was used to generate the TCR beta libraries. In the source study's methods: ImmunoSEQ Data Assistant and ImmunoSEQ Analyzer were used for data analysis, and V, D and J genes were assigned according to IMGT definitions. Clonality, with values ranging from 0 to 1, was calculated as one minus the normalized Shannon entropy of productive rearrangement frequencies. Only overrepresented clonotypes making up at least 0.05% of the repertoire of each patient were included in the public clonotype analysis. Thirteen age-matched healthy donor repertoires from immuneACCESS were used as controls for clonality. TCRdb holds this immuneACCESS table with in-frame rearrangements only. Some clones are missing; in checked studies, unresolved V genes explain under half, and the rest has no known cause. V and J calls and clone size are copied from that table; D and trimming were computed from the DNA. The sample contains a few hundred thousand clones, roughly 70% of them found a single time. About 5.9% of the sample goes to the ten largest clones.

CDR1 and CDR2, looked up from the germline V gene (reference sequence), are LNHDA and SQIVND. From its cysteine to its phenylalanine, the CDR3 spans 14 amino acids. The CDR3 DNA has 42 bases and is translated from base 1. Cut back by 0 bases and 3 bases, the V and J ends lie 9 bases apart. For TCR beta library preparation, roughly 2.1 micrograms of genomic DNA was extracted from cryopreserved PBMCs. Longitudinal blood samples from CLL patients on ibrutinib monotherapy underwent high-throughput TCR beta sequencing. The patients took part in an open-label, single-center phase 2 trial of ibrutinib monotherapy.

The chain is encoded by TRBV19 joined to TRBJ2-7; the D gene identity is not certain. The sequence derives from a human donor with chronic lymphocytic leukemia. The sequencing used PBMCs, collected after 36 months of ibrutinib treatment. CDR3 region: CASSIDPFNYEQYF. The nucleotides read TGTGCCAGTAGTATAGATCCGTTTAACTACGAGCAGTACTTC.